The 19 T cell receptor beta chains reported below all come from one sample, sequenced in a study of tumor and adjacent non-tumor tissue in lung cancer. No cell sorting was done before RNA was extracted from the tissue. Three rounds of nested PCR, following a modified ARM-PCR protocol, produced the TCRbeta library. TCRdb reanalysed the multiplex PCR reads using MiXCR and keeps one entry per CDR3 protein. The sample lists around 71,000 distinct CDR3 sequences, just under 75% occurring once. The sample taken for sequencing was lung tumor tissue. The receptors were gathered from a woman aged 40-49 years with non-small cell lung cancer.

Of note for this clonotype: At one end the junction does not follow the germline gene, possibly because of a read error. The chain recombines TRBV4-1 with TRBJ2-5; TRBD2 matches at 7 bases. This CDR3 is 15 amino acids long. The germline CDR1 and CDR2 sequences are MGHRA and YSYEKL. The CDR3 spells CASGQEGTKGETQNF. The CDR3 DNA follows: TGCGCCAGCGGCCAAGAAGGGACTAAGGGTGAGACCCAGAACTTC.

This clonotype was seen at least ten times. The chain employs TRBV6-1 and TRBJ1-5, with a tentative D call TRBD1 (5 bases). The CDR3 length is 15 residues. Between the trimmed V and J ends, which lost 1 base and 6 bases, there was a span of 13 bases. From germline, CDR1 is MNHNS and CDR2 SASEGT. In DNA form, the CDR3 reads TGTGCCAGCAGTGAAGAGCCGGGGGGGGGTCAGCCCCAGCATTTT. This gives the protein CASSEEPGGGQPQHF.

About this clonotype: One end of the junction varies from germline; a read error may be responsible. The rearrangement uses TRBV30 and TRBJ2-2; tentative D call: TRBD1 (6 bases). The CDR3 spans 13 residues. CDR1 and CDR2 (germline): GTSNPN, SVGIG (reference sequence). CDR3 bases: TGTGCTTGGAGTAGGACAGACACCGGGGAGCTGTTTTTT. Residues: CAWSRTDTGELFF.

As to this clonotype: The junction shows a germline mismatch at one end, possibly a read error. CDR3 sequence: CVSSLNRANTEAFF. CDR3 coding DNA: TGTGTCAGCAGCTTAAACAGGGCGAACACTGAAGCCTTCTTT. This chain uses TRBV11-2 with TRBJ1-1, with D possibly matching TRBD1 (6 bases). This CDR3 is 14 amino acids long. From germline, CDR1 is SGHAT and CDR2 FQNNGV.

For this clonotype: This clone may be a read error of a much larger clone one base away. The chain links TRBV30 to TRBJ2-3; D might be TRBD2 (5 bases). Germline V gives CDR1 GTSNPN, CDR2 SVGIG (reference sequence). There are 12 residues in the CDR3. CDR3 region: CAWDRGPETQYF. CDR3 nucleotide sequence: TGTGCCTGGGACCGAGGGCCAGAAACGCAGTATTTT.

With regard to this clonotype: Germline and junction disagree at one end, which may indicate a read error. This chain joins TRBV20-1 and TRBJ2-7; 9 nucleotides align to TRBD2. Germline V gives CDR1 DFQATT, CDR2 SNEGSKA (reference sequence). The CDR3 is 13 residues long. The CDR3 sequence: CSASGKGSGSPHF. The CDR3 nucleotides are TGCAGTGCTAGTGGTAAGGGTAGCGGGAGCCCGCACTTC.

By frequency in the sample, this clonotype is medium-sized. A read error may account for a junction end that differs from germline. The chain links TRBV29-1 to TRBJ1-4, with 8 nucleotides matching TRBD1. The CDR3 contains 14 residues. Germline CDR1 SQVTM, CDR2 ANQGSEA. CDR3 nucleotides: TGCAGCGTGGAAGGGACAGGAGACGGTGAAAAACTGTTTTTT. Protein: CSVEGTGDGEKLFF.

A note on this clonotype: A much larger clone lies one base from this, so it may be a read error. This rearrangement joins TRBV5-1 to TRBJ2-7, with 8 bases fitting TRBD1. The CDR3 is 13 residues long. Germline V gene data show CDR1 as SGHRS and CDR2 as YFSETQ. The CDR3 protein is CTSSLDRDYEQYF. The CDR3 DNA reads TGCACCAGCAGCTTGGACAGGGACTACGAGCAGTACTTC.

A remark on this clonotype: The junction differs from germline at one of its ends, possibly a read error. This chain joins TRBV11-2 and TRBJ2-5; D is undetermined. The CDR3 is 16 residues long. From germline, CDR1 is SGHAT and CDR2 FQNNGV. The CDR3 DNA reads TGTGCCAGCAGCCCTCTGTGGGCAGCCGCACAAGAGATCCAGTATTTC. As protein: CASSPLWAAAQEIQYF.

Of note for this clonotype: Germline is not matched at one junction end, which may reflect a read error. The J gene is TRBJ1-1, the V gene TRBV6-5; 9 positions match TRBD1. The CDR3 extends over 13 amino acids. Germline loops: CDR1 MNHEY, CDR2 SVGAGI. The CDR3 nucleotides are TGTGCCAGCTGTAAACAGGGGGCCACTGAAGCTTTGTTT. It translates to CASCKQGATEALF.

On this clonotype: At one boundary the junction diverges from the germline segment, which might be a read error. V and J are TRBV20-1 and TRBJ2-3, with TRBD2 identical over 9 bases. Per germline, CDR1 DFQATT and CDR2 SNEGSKA (reference sequence). The CDR3 is 16 residues long. The CDR3 region has the DNA TGTACTGCTAGCCCCCTTGTAGCGGGAGTCACAGATACGCAGTATTTT. Translating gives CTASPLVAGVTDTQYF.

This rearrangement joins TRBV11-2 to TRBJ2-5; 9 bases are shared with TRBD1. This CDR3 spans 15 amino acids. Germline-derived CDR1 and CDR2 are SGHAT and FQNNGV. Unmatched junction bases numbered 15, after V lost 3 bases and J lost 13 bases. CDR3 protein: CASSFSLGQGVILYF. DNA of the CDR3: TGTGCCAGCAGCTTTTCACTGGGACAGGGTGTGATCCTGTACTTC.

As to this clonotype: The conserved phenylalanine or tryptophan normally closing the CDR3 is absent here, so this likely arose from a read error. V is TRBV6-6 and J is TRBJ2-5, with D possibly being TRBD1 or TRBD2 (5 bases each). CDR1 is MNHNY, CDR2 SVGAGI, per germline (reference sequence). The CDR3 length is 16 residues. The V gene lost 6 bases and the J gene lost 2 bases, with 19 bases spanning the gap. CDR3 residues: CASSEGVGTRQETQYS. CDR3 nucleotides: TGTGCCAGCAGCGAAGGGGTAGGGACCAGGCAAGAGACCCAGTACTCC.

For this clonotype: One end of the junction fails to match germline, which may point to a read error. The chain carries TRBV5-4 and TRBJ2-1, with 7 bases fitting TRBD2. In germline, CDR1 is SGHNT, CDR2 YYREEE (reference sequence). The CDR3 totals 15 residues. CDR3 amino acids: CAISLGSGDYNEQFF. Written as DNA, the CDR3 is TGTGCCATCAGCTTGGGCAGCGGGGACTACAATGAGCAGTTCTTC.

In its sample, this clonotype was seen a few times. A much larger clonotype is one base distant, so this may be a read error. The chain carries TRBV6-5 and TRBJ1-6; 8 bases are a match to TRBD1. The CDR3 covers 15 residues. CDR1 and CDR2 (germline): MNHEY, SVGAGI. The CDR3 spells CASTPRAGGDSLLHF. CDR3 in DNA: TGTGCCAGCACCCCCAGGGCAGGGGGCGATTCACTCCTCCACTTT.

As for this clonotype: No conserved phenylalanine or tryptophan ends this CDR3, so it is likely a read error. The chain combines TRBV6-5 with TRBJ1-1; unclear D gene. Per the germline V gene, CDR1 is MNHEY and CDR2 is SVGAGI. V was cut by 2 bases and J by 9 bases, with 13 bases left in between. The length of the CDR3 is 13 residues. CDR3 residues: CASSYDALGKAFL. DNA of the CDR3: TGTGCCAGCAGTTACGACGCCCTAGGGAAAGCTTTCCTT.

In regard to this clonotype: Lacking the conserved final phenylalanine or tryptophan, this CDR3 likely reflects a read error. The CDR3 DNA is TGTGCCGGCAGCAAGACACTAGCTGCACTGTACAATGGGCAGTTCTTG. Translated, it gives CAGSKTLAALYNGQFL. The chain joins TRBV11-2 to TRBJ2-1; tentative D call: TRBD2 (6 bases). CDR3 length: 16 amino acids. Germline CDR1 reads SGHAT; CDR2 reads FQNNGV.

With regard to this clonotype: A much larger clone lies a single base off, so this may be a read error. The gene calls are TRBV5-1 and TRBJ2-1; 8 bases agree with TRBD2. The CDR3 extends over 15 amino acids. The germline V gene encodes CDR1 SGHRS and CDR2 YFSETQ. The CDR3 loop is CASSAAGTRNNDQFF. CDR3 coding DNA: TGCGCCAGCAGCGCAGCCGGGACTAGAAACAATGATCAGTTCTTC.

Remarks on this clonotype: The junction departs from germline at one end; a sequencing error may be responsible. The J gene is TRBJ2-3, the V gene TRBV10-1; weak D call: TRBD2 (5 bases). Germline V lookup: CDR1 WNHNN, CDR2 SYGVQD (reference sequence). The CDR3 is 15 residues long. The CDR3 region is CACSDLGGSTDAQYF. The DNA of the CDR3 is TGCGCCTGCAGTGACCTTGGAGGAAGCACAGATGCGCAGTATTTT.